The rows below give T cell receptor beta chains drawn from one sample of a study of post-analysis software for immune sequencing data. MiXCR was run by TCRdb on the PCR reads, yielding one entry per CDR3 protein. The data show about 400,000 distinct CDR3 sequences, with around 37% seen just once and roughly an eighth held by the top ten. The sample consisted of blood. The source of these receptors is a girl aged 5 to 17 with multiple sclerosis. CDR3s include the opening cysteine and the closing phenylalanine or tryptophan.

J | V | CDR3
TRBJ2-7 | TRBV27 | CASSHAGTGGSGEQYF
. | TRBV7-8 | CASSWTGPTYEQYF
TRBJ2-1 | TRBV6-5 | CASTNDPSGAYNEQFF
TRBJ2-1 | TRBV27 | CASSLLTHTDEQFF
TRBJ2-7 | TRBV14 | CASSPLRQSEQYF
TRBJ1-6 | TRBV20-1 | CSAYTPSGSYNSPLHF
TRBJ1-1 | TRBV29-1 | CSVSRPLNTEAFF
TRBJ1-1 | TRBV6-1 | CASSTRGTEAFF
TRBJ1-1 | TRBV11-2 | CASSSTWGDGIAEAFF
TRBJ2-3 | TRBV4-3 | CASSREGPGDTQYF
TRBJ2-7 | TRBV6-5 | CASSYNRVGGRYEQYF
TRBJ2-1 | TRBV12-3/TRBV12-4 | CASSPRENSYNEQFF
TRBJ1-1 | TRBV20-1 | CSAPLTEAFF
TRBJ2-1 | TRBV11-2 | CASSLSRGSYNEQFF
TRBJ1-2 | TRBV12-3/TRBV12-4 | CASSRQGAAGYTF
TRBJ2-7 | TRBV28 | CASSQPPVDEQYF
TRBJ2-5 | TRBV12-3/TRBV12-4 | CASSLGDGSLEQYF
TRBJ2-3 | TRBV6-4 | CASSDSSSGGADTQYF
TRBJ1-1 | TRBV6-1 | CASGRGGTEAFF
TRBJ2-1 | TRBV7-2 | CASSTSGGAYNEQFF
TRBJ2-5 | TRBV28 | CASSSSQIQETQYF
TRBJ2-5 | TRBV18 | CASSPRTSGAQETQYF
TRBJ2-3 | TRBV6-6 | CASSFDRANTQYF
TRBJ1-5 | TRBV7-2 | CASSLVAGRDQPQHF
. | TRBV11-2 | CASSLEGGEETQYF
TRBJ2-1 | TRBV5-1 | CASFWEGVGWNEQFF
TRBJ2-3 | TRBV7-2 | CASSTQGGLGDTQYF
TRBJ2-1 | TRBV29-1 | CSGDTQKYEQFF
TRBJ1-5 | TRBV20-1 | CSARDSGQSYSNQPQHF
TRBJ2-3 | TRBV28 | CASSLRRDTQYF
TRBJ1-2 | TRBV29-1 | CSVEKQAGGYTF
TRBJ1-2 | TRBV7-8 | CASSLQGAVVYGYTF